Listed here are 10 T cell receptor beta chains from one sample, sequenced in a study of early T cells in non-severe SARS-CoV-2 infection. TCRdb called the 5' RACE reads again in MiXCR, with one record for every CDR3 protein. The table shows some 66,000 distinct CDR3 sequences, with roughly 9% occurring only once. Sequenced: whole blood. These receptors were taken from an adult who was a healthcare worker with PCR-confirmed SARS-CoV-2 infection or an uninfected control (not recorded which).

The chain employs TRBV5-6 and TRBJ2-1, with D perhaps being TRBD1 or TRBD2 (6 bases each). The V and J ends lost 4 bases and 4 bases respectively, with 21 bases between them. Germline CDR1 and CDR2: SGHDT and YYEEEE. This CDR3 spans 17 amino acids. The chain's CDR3 is CASSRTGASGVYNEQFF. The CDR3 coding sequence is TGTGCCAGCAGCCGGACGGGGGCCTCGGGCGTTTACAATGAGCAGTTCTTC.

This clonotype was seen a few times. V and J are TRBV2 and TRBJ2-7, with a possible D match to TRBD2 (5 bases). The V end was cut by 4 bases, the J end by 4 bases, with 11 bases between. Germline CDR1 is SNHLY and CDR2 is FYNNEI. The CDR3 is made up of 13 amino acids. The CDR3 sequence: CASSGSDGYEQYF. In nucleotides, the CDR3 is TGTGCCAGCAGTGGTAGCGACGGGTACGAGCAGTACTTC. Using reference TRBV2 and TRBJ2-7 for the parts outside the CDR3, the full variable domain is EPEVTQTPSHQVTQMGQEVILRCVPISNHLYFYWYRQILGQKVEFLVSFYNNEISEKSEIFDDQFSVERPDGSNFTLKIRSTKLEDSAMYFCASSGSDGYEQYFGPGTRLTVT.

This clonotype was counted at least ten times. CDR3 sequence reads: CASSRPWNGEGYTF. CDR3 DNA sequence: TGTGCCAGCAGCCGCCCCTGGAACGGTGAGGGCTACACCTTC. The chain links TRBV28 to TRBJ1-2; D unclear. There are 14 residues in the CDR3. Per the germline V gene, CDR1 is MDHEN and CDR2 is SYDVKM. Trimming pared 6 bases from V and 8 bases from J, leaving 19 bases between.

J is TRBJ1-2 and V is TRBV18; TRBD1 agrees at 7 bases. Germline V gene lookup returns CDR1 KGHSH and CDR2 LQKENI. The junction had 12 bases not matched to a gene; V was cut back by 2 bases and J by 6 bases. This CDR3 has 16 residues. In DNA, the CDR3 is TGTGCCAGCTCACCAGTGCGGTCGACAGGGAAGGATGGCTACACCTTC. Its translation: CASSPVRSTGKDGYTF.

J is TRBJ2-2 and V is TRBV20-1; D is unresolved. CDR3 length: 14 amino acids. Germline loops: CDR1 DFQATT, CDR2 SNEGSKA (reference sequence). Trimming took 6 bases from V and 8 from J, leaving 19 bases between them. The CDR3: CSATPSRISGELFF. For the CDR3, the DNA is TGCAGTGCCACCCCCTCACGTATTAGTGGGGAGCTGTTTTTT.

This clonotype was observed a handful of times. The chain joins TRBV9 to TRBJ2-2, with D possibly being TRBD1 (6 bases). Germline V gene lookup returns CDR1 SGDLS and CDR2 YYNGEE. This CDR3 is 15 amino acids long. V lost 2 bases to trimming and J lost 7 bases, with 15 bases between them. The CDR3 loop is CASSVDQGTRGELFF. The CDR3 DNA reads TGTGCCAGCAGCGTCGACCAGGGGACGCGCGGGGAGCTGTTTTTT.

The chain combines TRBV6-1 with TRBJ2-3, with 9 bases aligning to TRBD2. After removal of 1 base from V and 3 bases from J, the junction contained 5 bases not matched to a gene. This CDR3 comprises 16 residues. Per the germline V gene, CDR1 is MNHNS and CDR2 is SASEGT. This CDR3 reads CASSEVSGRTTDTQYF. In nucleotides, the CDR3 is TGTGCCAGCAGTGAAGTAAGCGGGAGGACTACAGATACGCAGTATTTT.

This clonotype appeared a few times. The chain's CDR3 is CASRRTSGSGNEQFF. For the CDR3, the DNA is TGTGCCAGCAGGCGGACTAGCGGGAGTGGCAATGAGCAGTTCTTC. This chain uses TRBV7-8 with TRBJ2-1, with 13 bases that match TRBD2. The CDR3 consists of 15 residues. The germline CDR1 and CDR2 sequences are SGHVS and FQNEAQ. V trimming: 6 bases; J trimming: 6 bases; junction bases outside the gene matches: 5.

This clonotype has more than one count but fewer than ten. V usage is TRBV19 and J usage is TRBJ2-1; TRBD1 is a possible D gene (5 bases). The CDR3 is 15 residues long. CDR1 and CDR2 from the germline V gene are LNHDA and SQIVND (reference sequence). Deletions cut 3 bases from V and 6 bases from J, with 15 bases between. CDR3 nucleotides: TGTGCCAGTAGTATTCTCGACAGAGATCGCAATGAGCAGTTCTTC. It encodes CASSILDRDRNEQFF.

The CDR3 bases are TGTGCCAGCAGCTCCCAATTGGGGGAGGGCCTCGCAGATACGCAGTATTTT. Protein product: CASSSQLGEGLADTQYF. The chain has TRBV7-6 and TRBJ2-3, with TRBD2 identical over 7 bases. The V gene's germline CDR1 is SGHVS and CDR2 FNYEAQ. V gave up 4 bases and J gave up 4 bases; unmatched junction bases: 14. The CDR3 totals 17 residues.